The next 24 T cell receptor beta chains were all read from a single sample in a study. Each CDR3 protein is one row after TCRdb ran MiXCR on the RT-PCR reads. The sample contains about 680,000 distinct CDR3 sequences, more than 13% of which appear only once. Sample: memory CD4+ T cells from blood. The receptors here all came from a female donor in good health, serving as a healthy control.

This clonotype was counted a few times. This chain links TRBV15 with TRBJ2-1, with TRBD1 matching 12 bases. CDR3 length: 19 amino acids. Germline CDR1 and CDR2: LNHNV and YYDKDF (reference sequence). J was trimmed by 6 bases and V by 0 bases; bases with no gene match: 12. CDR3 region: CATSRDPGQGAFGFNEQFF. The CDR3 DNA follows: TGTGCCACCAGCAGAGATCCGGGACAGGGGGCCTTTGGTTTCAATGAGCAGTTCTTC. Full variable domain (remainder filled in from reference TRBV15 and TRBJ2-1): DAMVIQNPRYQVTQFGKPVTLSCSQTLNHNVMYWYQQKSSQAPKLLFHYYDKDFNNEADTPDNFQSRRPNTSFCFLDIRSPGLGDTAMYLCATSRDPGQGAFGFNEQFFGPGTRLTVL.

Only a few counts were recorded for this clonotype. V and J are TRBV7-2 and TRBJ1-5; possible D gene TRBD1, 5 bases. Germline-derived CDR1 and CDR2 are SGHTA and FQGNSA. V was trimmed by 3 bases and J by 7 bases, leaving 13 bases between them. This CDR3 is built from 14 residues. Here the CDR3 reads CASSFAVGGQPQHF. In DNA form, the CDR3 reads TGTGCCAGCAGCTTTGCCGTTGGGGGGCAGCCCCAGCATTTT.

The chain couples TRBV11-2 to TRBJ1-1; the D gene is possibly TRBD1 (6 bases). This CDR3 has 14 residues. Germline values: CDR1 SGHAT, CDR2 FQNNGV. Trimming cost V 5 bases and J 0 bases, with 10 bases left between them. This CDR3 reads CASSRDMVNTEAFF. For the CDR3, the DNA is TGTGCCAGCAGCCGGGACATGGTGAACACTGAAGCTTTCTTT.

Many counts were recorded for this clonotype. This chain connects TRBV11-2 to TRBJ2-3; D possibly corresponds to TRBD2 (6 bases). V gave up 0 bases and J gave up 5 bases, with 9 bases separating them. Germline V gene lookup returns CDR1 SGHAT and CDR2 FQNNGV. The CDR3 is 14 amino acids. In nucleotides, the CDR3 is TGTGCCAGCAGCTTAGACGGGAGCGGAGATACGCAGTATTTT. Residues: CASSLDGSGDTQYF.

The table lists this clonotype with a few counts. V gene TRBV7-2 combines with J gene TRBJ1-5, with 8 positions matching TRBD1. The CDR3 is 15 amino acids. The junction had 8 bases not matched to a gene; V was cut back by 5 bases and J by 5 bases. CDR1 and CDR2 from the germline V gene are SGHTA and FQGNSA. CDR3 sequence: CASSPLGQGYQPQHF. The CDR3 DNA follows: TGTGCCAGCAGCCCCCTAGGACAGGGATATCAGCCCCAGCATTTT.

The V and J genes are TRBV6-1 and TRBJ1-2; TRBD1 matches 11 bases. V trimming: 7 bases; J trimming: 6 bases; junction bases outside the gene matches: 7. The CDR3 sequence is 14 residues long. The V gene's germline CDR1 is MNHNS and CDR2 SASEGT. CDR3 sequence reads: CASKSGTGGNGYTF. The CDR3 DNA is TGTGCCAGCAAATCCGGGACAGGGGGGAATGGCTACACCTTC.

This chain joins TRBV10-1 and TRBJ2-5, with D maybe TRBD2 (7 bases). The germline V gene encodes CDR1 WNHNN and CDR2 SYGVQD (reference sequence). Trimming stripped 0 bases from V and 4 bases from J, with 12 bases between. The CDR3 totals 15 residues. This CDR3 is CASSESSRGGETQYF. CDR3 in DNA: TGCGCCAGCAGTGAGTCGTCTAGGGGGGGAGAGACCCAGTACTTC.

The chain joins TRBV10-3 to TRBJ1-1; D possibly corresponds to TRBD1 (5 bases). V lost 4 bases, J lost 3 bases, and 15 bases lay in between. This CDR3 spans 15 amino acids. CDR1 ENHRY and CDR2 SYGVKD come from the germline V gene. CDR3 coding DNA: TGTGCCATCAGTGTGGGGAGGGGACGGGACACTGAAGCTTTCTTT. It translates to CAISVGRGRDTEAFF.

This clonotype was seen ten or more times. CDR3 sequence: CASSQVGGLLNEQFF. Written as DNA, the CDR3 is TGTGCCAGCAGCCAAGTAGGAGGCCTCCTGAATGAGCAGTTCTTC. The chain carries TRBV4-2 and TRBJ2-1; TRBD2 is a possible D gene (5 bases). With 1 base removed from V and 7 bases from J, the gap between germline ends came to 14 bases. This CDR3 spans 15 amino acids. Per the germline V gene, CDR1 is LGHNA and CDR2 is YNFKEQ.

Here the CDR3 DNA reads TGCAGTGCAGTGGGAGAGGGGACGACCGGGGAGCTGTTTTTT. It encodes CSAVGEGTTGELFF. The chain couples TRBV20-1 to TRBJ2-2; the D call may be TRBD1 or TRBD2 (5 bases each). The CDR3 loop spans 14 amino acids. V was cut by 6 bases and J by 5 bases, with 16 bases left in between. CDR1 and CDR2 (germline): DFQATT, SNEGSKA (reference sequence).

This clonotype turned up a few times. The V call is TRBV11-2, the J call TRBJ1-2, with 8 bases identical to TRBD1. Per the germline V gene, CDR1 is SGHAT and CDR2 is FQNNGV. The CDR3 length is 15 residues. J was trimmed by 2 bases and V by 2 bases; bases with no gene match: 4. In nucleotides, the CDR3 is TGTGCCAGCAGCTTATCTCAGGGGGCGAACTATGGCTACACCTTC. Protein sequence: CASSLSQGANYGYTF. Variable domain in full (rest from reference TRBV11-2 and TRBJ1-2): EAGVAQSPRYKIIEKRQSVAFWCNPISGHATLYWYQQILGQGPKLLIQFQNNGVVDDSQLPKDRFSAERLKGVDSTLKIQPAKLEDSAVYLCASSLSQGANYGYTFGSGTRLTVV.

The chain links TRBV6-5 to TRBJ1-5; 9 bases match TRBD1. This CDR3 is built from 15 residues. V was pared by 5 bases and J by 2 bases, with 4 bases of the junction left unmatched. CDR1 is MNHEY, CDR2 SVGAGI, per germline. CDR3 loop: CASSRTGVGNQPQHF. CDR3 coding DNA: TGTGCCAGCAGTCGGACAGGGGTAGGCAATCAGCCCCAGCATTTT.

This clonotype was recorded a few times. The chain joins TRBV25-1 to TRBJ2-3; D not certain. CDR3 size: 14 residues. Germline CDR1 is MGHDK and CDR2 is SYGVNS. V dropped 4 bases and J dropped 0 bases, with 8 bases sitting between them. The CDR3: CASSAPTSTDTQYF. The CDR3, as DNA: TGTGCCAGCAGTGCTCCTACGAGCACAGATACGCAGTATTTT.

This clonotype was picked up many times. The chain uses TRBV27 and TRBJ2-7, with unresolved D. The germline gives CDR1 MNHEY, CDR2 SMNVEV (reference sequence). Deletions cut 4 bases from V and 3 bases from J, with 10 bases between. This CDR3 comprises 13 residues. The CDR3 DNA reads as TGTGCCAGCAGTTGGCGGCACCGCTACGAGCAGTACTTC. Translating gives CASSWRHRYEQYF.

This clonotype was seen only a few times. This chain joins TRBV7-2 and TRBJ2-3; the D is unclear. V was trimmed by 0 bases and J by 12 bases, leaving 13 bases between them. CDR3 length: 13 amino acids. Germline values: CDR1 SGHTA, CDR2 FQGNSA. The CDR3 region has the DNA TGTGCCAGCAGCTTAGCGCTCAGGCCACCCCAGTATTTT. This translates into CASSLALRPPQYF.

This clonotype came up many times. This chain uses TRBV20-1 with TRBJ1-5; D is unresolved. V was shortened by 3 bases and J by 0 bases, with 12 bases between the two germline ends. Germline V CDR1 and CDR2: DFQATT, SNEGSKA (reference sequence). CDR3 length: 15 residues. The CDR3 DNA follows: TGCAGTGCTAGTTTGCAGTACAATAGCAATCAGCCCCAGCATTTT. It codes for CSASLQYNSNQPQHF.

Only a few counts were recorded for this clonotype. The rearrangement links TRBV5-4 to TRBJ2-1, with D perhaps TRBD2 (5 bases). The V gene lost 4 bases and the J gene lost 0 bases, with 17 bases spanning the gap. This CDR3 is built from 17 residues. The germline V gene has CDR1 SGHNT and CDR2 YYREEE (reference sequence). The CDR3 protein is CASSQDLVLSSYNEQFF. The DNA of the CDR3 is TGTGCCAGCAGCCAGGACTTGGTTCTTAGCTCCTACAATGAGCAGTTCTTC.

This clonotype has ten or more counts. V is TRBV9 and J is TRBJ2-5; no firm D call. CDR3 length: 14 residues. Germline V lookup: CDR1 SGDLS, CDR2 YYNGEE. Trimming took 2 bases from V and 5 from J, leaving 13 bases between them. The CDR3 sequence is CASSVSPWLETQYF. Here the CDR3 DNA reads TGTGCCAGCAGCGTGTCGCCATGGTTGGAGACCCAGTACTTC.

This clonotype occurred many times. V is TRBV20-1 and J is TRBJ2-5; TRBD2 might be the D (5 bases). With 6 bases removed from V and 5 bases from J, the gap between germline ends came to 13 bases. The length of the CDR3 is 12 residues. CDR1 and CDR2 (germline): DFQATT, SNEGSKA (reference sequence). The CDR3 DNA reads as TGCAGTGCCTTCACTGGCGGGGAGACCCAGTACTTC. Its translation: CSAFTGGETQYF.

Ten or more counts support this clonotype. The rearrangement uses TRBV15 and TRBJ2-4; 10 nucleotides align to TRBD2. There are 16 residues in the CDR3. Trimming cost V 0 bases and J 7 bases; bases outside gene matches: 6. The germline CDR1 and CDR2 sequences are LNHNV and YYDKDF (reference sequence). CDR3 region: CATSRDRLAGGNIQYF. CDR3 coding DNA: TGTGCCACCAGCAGAGATCGACTAGCGGGTGGTAACATTCAGTACTTC.

This clonotype was observed at least ten times. The chain links TRBV7-6 to TRBJ1-1; 10 positions agree with TRBD1. Losses at the gene ends were 3 bases for V and 3 bases for J; bases not matched to a gene: 4. This CDR3 contains 15 residues. The germline CDR1 and CDR2 sequences are SGHVS and FNYEAQ. The CDR3 nucleotides are TGTGCCAGCAGCTTGGGACAGGGGAACGACACTGAAGCTTTCTTT. As protein: CASSLGQGNDTEAFF. The variable domain in full, with the rest retrieved from reference TRBV7-6 and TRBJ1-1, is GAGVSQSPRYKVTKRGQDVALRCDPISGHVSLYWYRQALGQGPEFLTYFNYEAQQDKSGLPNDRFSAERPEGSISTLTIQRTEQRDSAMYRCASSLGQGNDTEAFFGQGTRLTVV.

There are many counts of this clonotype. The V and J genes are TRBV9 and TRBJ2-3; TRBD2 matches at 12 bases. The CDR3 totals 15 residues. From germline, CDR1 is SGDLS and CDR2 YYNGEE. J gave up 5 bases and V 4 bases, and 5 bases lay outside the gene matches. The chain's CDR3 is CASSLLAGGGDTQYF. Here the CDR3 DNA reads TGTGCCAGCAGCCTTCTAGCGGGAGGGGGAGATACGCAGTATTTT.

A few counts support this clonotype. This chain joins TRBV20-1 and TRBJ1-1; D may be TRBD1 (5 bases). V lost 5 bases to trimming and J lost 10 bases, with 14 bases between them. This CDR3 contains 11 residues. The germline V gene has CDR1 DFQATT and CDR2 SNEGSKA (reference sequence). The CDR3 nucleotides are TGCAGTGCTGAGGGACGTGGGGGAGCTTTCTTT. It yields the protein CSAEGRGGAFF.

The table lists this clonotype with many counts. The J gene is TRBJ2-1, the V gene TRBV20-1; D gene uncertain. Germline CDR1 is DFQATT and CDR2 is SNEGSKA (reference sequence). The CDR3 contains 10 residues. V was shortened by 0 bases and J by 7 bases, with 1 base between the two germline ends. The CDR3 bases are TGCAGTGCTAGAGATAATGAGCAGTTCTTC. As protein: CSARDNEQFF.